The 32 T cell receptor beta chains given below trace back to one sample, sequenced in a study of CD8+ T cells in alopecia areata. As the sequencing template, cDNA was produced by extracting RNA and reverse transcribing it. Here immunoSEQ multiplex PCR was the method, and the copy in TCRdb shows in-frame clones only, minus some. The sample shows approximately 150,000 clones, 50% to 60% of them seen only once. Sequencing was carried out using CD4+ T cells sorted from blood. All receptors derive from a human donor in good health.

J is TRBJ2-6 and V is TRBV5-4; D gene unclear. Germline values: CDR1 SGHNT, CDR2 YYREEE (reference sequence). There are 13 residues in the CDR3. V lost 6 bases and J 2 bases, leaving 6 bases between the germline ends. The CDR3 is CASNRAGANVLTF. The DNA for the CDR3 is TGTGCCAGCAATAGGGCTGGGGCCAACGTCCTGACTTTC.

This clone was seen a handful of times. The genes are TRBV10-3 and TRBJ2-7; possibly TRBD1 for D (5 bases). V was shortened by 0 bases and J by 2 bases, with 8 bases between the two germline ends. CDR1 and CDR2 (germline): ENHRY, SYGVKD. The CDR3 contains 14 residues. CDR3: CAISESTGPYEQYF. The CDR3, as DNA: TGTGCCATCAGTGAGTCAACAGGCCCCTACGAGCAGTACTTC.

The chain links TRBV29-1 to TRBJ2-6; possible D gene TRBD1, 5 bases. The germline V and J ends were trimmed by 4 bases and 2 bases, with 21 bases remaining between them. This CDR3 contains 18 residues. The V gene's germline CDR1 is SQVTM and CDR2 ANQGSEA. CDR3 region: CSVGISTATFPGANVLTF. The CDR3 nucleotides read TGCAGCGTTGGAATCTCGACAGCAACCTTCCCTGGGGCCAACGTCCTGACTTTC.

V usage is TRBV20-1 and J usage is TRBJ2-1; possible D gene TRBD2, 6 bases. The CDR3 consists of 11 residues. The germline CDR1 and CDR2 sequences are DFQATT and SNEGSKA (reference sequence). The V gene lost 4 bases and the J gene lost 15 bases, with 16 bases spanning the gap. Here the CDR3 reads CSATQPGVLFF. The CDR3 DNA reads TGCAGTGCTACCCAACCGGGAGTCCTGTTCTTC.

This sequence joins TRBV30 and TRBJ2-3, with D possibly TRBD2 on 5 matching bases. CDR1 GTSNPN and CDR2 SVGIG come from the germline V gene (reference sequence). V dropped 5 bases and J dropped 0 bases, with 15 bases sitting between them. The CDR3 totals 15 residues. The CDR3 DNA reads as TGTGCCTGGGCTTTCGGCGGGCCAAGCACAGATACGCAGTATTTT. Translation gives CAWAFGGPSTDTQYF.

In this sample, this clone turned up a few times. The chain couples TRBV30 to TRBJ2-7; 7 nucleotides match TRBD2. This CDR3 comprises 14 residues. CDR1 is GTSNPN, CDR2 SVGIG, per germline (reference sequence). Trimming cost V 0 bases and J 2 bases; bases outside gene matches: 4. CDR3 amino acids: CAWSVTGGPYEQYF. CDR3 DNA sequence: TGTGCCTGGAGTGTGACGGGAGGTCCCTACGAGCAGTACTTC.

V is TRBV7-6 and J is TRBJ1-5, with 12 bases that match TRBD1. From germline, CDR1 is SGHVS and CDR2 FNYEAQ. The CDR3 runs to 15 residues. Trimming at V came to 1 base and at J to 8 bases, leaving 3 bases not matched to a gene. CDR3 residues: CASSLGGTGGEPQHF. In DNA, the CDR3 is TGTGCCAGCAGCTTAGGTGGGACAGGGGGCGAGCCCCAGCATTTT.

The chain is built from TRBV7-9 and TRBJ2-7; D assignment may be TRBD1 or TRBD2 (5 bases each). CDR1 and CDR2 (germline): SEHNR, FQNEAQ (reference sequence). This CDR3 has 16 residues. V lost 4 bases to trimming and J lost 2 bases, with 18 bases between them. The CDR3 region has the DNA TGTGCCAGCAGCTCCTCTGGGGCTAGCACGACCTACGAGCAGTACTTC. The encoded protein is CASSSSGASTTYEQYF.

Only a few counts were recorded for this clone. The J gene is TRBJ1-5, the V gene TRBV19; the D is unclear. The V and J ends lost 5 bases and 7 bases respectively, with 9 bases between them. There are 12 residues in the CDR3. CDR1 LNHDA and CDR2 SQIVND come from the germline V gene (reference sequence). CDR3 residues: CASSLSWQPQHF. In DNA form, the CDR3 reads TGTGCCAGTAGTCTGAGTTGGCAGCCCCAGCATTTT.

This clone was picked up a small number of times. This sequence joins TRBV10-3 and TRBJ2-1, with D unresolved. The CDR3 has 13 amino acids. The V end lost 4 bases, the J end lost 5 bases, and 9 bases lay between the germline ends. CDR1 is ENHRY and CDR2 is SYGVKD in the germline V gene. Written as DNA, the CDR3 is TGTGCCATCAGTGGCTCTCTTGACAATGAGCAGTTCTTC. Encoded protein: CAISGSLDNEQFF.

The rearrangement joins TRBV29-1 to TRBJ2-7, with D maybe TRBD1 (6 bases). The CDR3 totals 14 residues. V was pared by 0 bases and J by 3 bases, with 12 bases between. CDR1 is SQVTM, CDR2 ANQGSEA, per germline. The CDR3 bases are TGCAGCGTTGAAGACCCGGGACAACACTACGAGCAGTACTTC. Protein: CSVEDPGQHYEQYF.

The genes are TRBV7-2 and TRBJ2-3; 9 bases agree with TRBD2. Losses at the gene ends were 5 bases for V and 2 bases for J; bases not matched to a gene: 8. Per germline, CDR1 SGHTA and CDR2 FQGNSA. This CDR3 contains 16 residues. CDR3 nucleotide sequence: TGTGCCAGCAGCCAACTTAGCGGGAGTAACACAGATACGCAGTATTTT. Residues: CASSQLSGSNTDTQYF.

There are a few counts of this clone. The chain combines TRBV6-5 with TRBJ1-2, with TRBD1 as a possible D gene (6 bases). Germline loops: CDR1 MNHEY, CDR2 SVGAGI. Between the trimmed V and J ends, which lost 1 base and 6 bases, there was a span of 9 bases. This CDR3 is 13 amino acids long. The CDR3 sequence is CASSYWAGDGYTF. The CDR3 DNA follows: TGTGCCAGCAGTTACTGGGCAGGGGATGGCTACACCTTC.

This clone showed up just a few times. The CDR3 DNA follows: TGTGCCACCAGCAGAGATCACGCCGCTTGGGTGAGGAGGACTGAAGCTTTCTTT. Its translation is CATSRDHAAWVRRTEAFF. This sequence joins TRBV15 and TRBJ1-1, with D unclear. Germline-derived CDR1 and CDR2 are LNHNV and YYDKDF (reference sequence). This CDR3 is built from 18 residues. V lost 0 bases and J lost 5, with 22 bases in between.

This chain uses TRBV29-1 with TRBJ1-2; D gene unclear. The V gene's germline CDR1 is SQVTM and CDR2 ANQGSEA. This CDR3 contains 10 residues. The V gene lost 3 bases and the J gene lost 7 bases, with 6 bases spanning the gap. The CDR3 here is CSVDWGGYTF. The CDR3, as DNA: TGCAGCGTTGATTGGGGTGGCTACACCTTC.

The rearrangement uses TRBV29-1 and TRBJ1-2, with a weak D call TRBD1 (5 bases). This CDR3 comprises 11 residues. Germline-derived CDR1 and CDR2 are SQVTM and ANQGSEA. Trimming pared 4 bases from V and 4 bases from J, leaving 7 bases between. In DNA form, the CDR3 reads TGCAGCGTTGGGGACGGCTATGGCTACACCTTC. Amino acid sequence: CSVGDGYGYTF.

The chain uses TRBV25-1 and TRBJ2-5; D possibly corresponds to TRBD1 (7 bases). Per the germline V gene, CDR1 is MGHDK and CDR2 is SYGVNS. The V gene lost 3 bases and the J gene lost 3 bases, with 14 bases spanning the gap. CDR3 length equals 15 residues. Written as DNA, the CDR3 is TGTGCCAGCAGTGAGGGGGGACAGACTAAAGAGACCCAGTACTTC. Its translation is CASSEGGQTKETQYF. The full variable domain, its missing parts supplied by reference TRBV25-1 and TRBJ2-5, is EADIYQTPRYLVIGTGKKITLECSQTMGHDKMYWYQQDPGMELHLIHYSYGVNSTEKGDLSSESTVSRIRTEHFPLTLESARPSHTSQYLCASSEGGQTKETQYFGPGTRLLVL.

The rearrangement links TRBV18 to TRBJ2-3; D gene uncertain. This CDR3 is 16 amino acids long. The V gene's germline CDR1 is KGHSH and CDR2 LQKENI. V was clipped by 2 bases and J by 1 base, with 13 bases between them. The CDR3 bases are TGTGCCAGCTCACCATCTTTAGATTGGGGCACAGATACGCAGTATTTT. Translation gives CASSPSLDWGTDTQYF.

This chain connects TRBV28 to TRBJ2-4; 14 bases map to TRBD2. The germline CDR1 and CDR2 sequences are MDHEN and SYDVKM. The CDR3 runs 18 residues. Trimming removed 5 bases from V and 2 bases from J; junction bases left unmatched: 8. CDR3 residues: CASSLGLAGVPSKNIQYF. In DNA form, the CDR3 reads TGTGCCAGCAGTCTGGGACTAGCGGGAGTCCCGTCCAAAAACATTCAGTACTTC.

The chain employs TRBV28 and TRBJ2-1; D call uncertain. The CDR3 totals 11 residues. V dropped 6 bases and J dropped 9 bases, with 9 bases sitting between them. CDR1 is MDHEN and CDR2 is SYDVKM in the germline V gene. CDR3 region: CASSIRFEQFF. The DNA of the CDR3 is TGTGCCAGCAGCATCCGGTTTGAGCAGTTCTTC.

V usage is TRBV29-1 and J usage is TRBJ1-2; tentative D call: TRBD1 (5 bases). V was cut by 5 bases and J by 6 bases, with 13 bases left in between. Germline CDR1 is SQVTM and CDR2 is ANQGSEA. CDR3 length: 12 amino acids. The CDR3, as DNA: TGCAGCGTTTGGGACCGAGGGGATGGCTACACCTTC. Its protein is CSVWDRGDGYTF.

The V call is TRBV5-1, the J call TRBJ2-1, with TRBD2 identical over 14 bases. The V and J ends lost 4 bases and 4 bases, in that order; junction bases with no gene match: 4. Germline CDR1 SGHRS, CDR2 YFSETQ. CDR3 length: 16 residues. DNA for the CDR3: TGCGCCAGCAGCGTGGGACTAGCGGGAGTGTACAATGAGCAGTTCTTC. Amino acid sequence: CASSVGLAGVYNEQFF.

Only one count was recorded for this clone. V gene TRBV30 combines with J gene TRBJ1-1; no firm D call. Looked up from germline, CDR1 is GTSNPN and CDR2 is SVGIG (reference sequence). There are 15 residues in the CDR3. With 2 bases removed from V and 0 bases from J, the gap between germline ends came to 13 bases. CDR3 region: CAWSSWGGLNTEAFF. The CDR3 region has the DNA TGTGCCTGGAGTTCCTGGGGAGGGTTGAACACTGAAGCTTTCTTT.

This clone came up a few times. The J gene is TRBJ2-3, the V gene TRBV27; D is uncertain. Trimming shortened V by 7 bases and J by 8 bases, and 13 bases separated the two germline ends. The CDR3 spans 12 residues. Germline CDR1 MNHEY, CDR2 SMNVEV (reference sequence). The CDR3, as DNA: TGTGCCAGCATCTTAGGTTACGGTACGCAGTATTTT. Translated, it gives CASILGYGTQYF.

The CDR3 loop reads CASSLIPDWPLGGTGELFF. CDR3 nucleotides: TGTGCCAGCAGCTTAATCCCTGATTGGCCCCTCGGGGGGACCGGGGAGCTGTTTTTT. The chain has TRBV11-2 and TRBJ2-2, with 7 bases matching TRBD2. V gave up 2 bases and J gave up 5 bases; unmatched junction bases: 17. The germline V gene has CDR1 SGHAT and CDR2 FQNNGV. This CDR3 spans 19 amino acids. Looking up the rest from reference TRBV11-2 and TRBJ2-2 gives the full variable domain: EAGVAQSPRYKIIEKRQSVAFWCNPISGHATLYWYQQILGQGPKLLIQFQNNGVVDDSQLPKDRFSAERLKGVDSTLKIQPAKLEDSAVYLCASSLIPDWPLGGTGELFFGEGSRLTVL.

This clone was seen just once. Distinct nucleotide sequences in the sample also encode this CDR3. This chain joins TRBV30 and TRBJ2-3; D is ambiguous. The germline V and J ends were trimmed by 4 bases and 6 bases, with 11 bases remaining between them. Germline values: CDR1 GTSNPN, CDR2 SVGIG (reference sequence). This CDR3 contains 12 residues. This CDR3 reads CAWTPATDTQYF. CDR3 bases: TGTGCCTGGACCCCGGCCACGGATACGCAGTATTTT.

J is TRBJ2-7 and V is TRBV6-6, with 7 bases that match TRBD1. There are 14 residues in the CDR3. Germline loops: CDR1 MNHNY, CDR2 SVGAGI (reference sequence). The V gene end was trimmed by 2 bases and the J gene end by 3 bases; junction bases not matched to a gene: 4. DNA for the CDR3: TGTGCCAGCAGTTACGGGGACAGATACTACGAGCAGTACTTC. Its protein is CASSYGDRYYEQYF.

CDR3 sequence: CASSEESQPQHF. In DNA, the CDR3 is TGTGCCAGCAGTGAAGAGTCTCAGCCCCAGCATTTT. This sequence joins TRBV2 and TRBJ1-5; D is ambiguous. Between the trimmed V and J ends, which lost 1 base and 6 bases, there was a span of 4 bases. Per germline, CDR1 SNHLY and CDR2 FYNNEI. The CDR3 has 12 amino acids.

V and J are TRBV2 and TRBJ2-1; D tentatively reads TRBD1 or TRBD2 (6 bases each). CDR3 length: 12 residues. With 4 bases removed from V and 12 bases from J, the gap between germline ends came to 13 bases. CDR1 and CDR2 (germline): SNHLY, FYNNEI. CDR3 sequence reads: CASSANRGAQFF. DNA for the CDR3: TGTGCCAGCAGTGCAAATAGGGGGGCGCAGTTCTTC.

The gene calls are TRBV6-5 and TRBJ1-3, with D uncertain. V lost 0 bases and J lost 2, with 8 bases in between. This CDR3 has 15 residues. Germline assignment: CDR1 MNHEY and CDR2 SVGAGI. The CDR3 loop is CASSYSPLAGNTIYF. The CDR3 DNA sequence: TGTGCCAGCAGTTACTCCCCGCTCGCTGGAAACACCATATATTTT.

The V call is TRBV5-1, the J call TRBJ1-1; D might be TRBD1 (5 bases). The germline gives CDR1 SGHRS, CDR2 YFSETQ. The length of the CDR3 is 12 residues. The V end lost 0 bases, the J end lost 8 bases, and 8 bases lay between the germline ends. CDR3: CASSLVAGEAFF. The CDR3 coding sequence is TGCGCCAGCAGCTTGGTGGCAGGGGAAGCTTTCTTT.

This clone was counted only a few times. This sequence joins TRBV10-1 and TRBJ2-2; D not resolved. The length of the CDR3 is 14 residues. Germline V gives CDR1 WNHNN, CDR2 SYGVQD (reference sequence). The V and J ends lost 4 bases and 3 bases respectively, with 9 bases between them. Here the CDR3 DNA reads TGCGCCAGCAGTGCCTCGACGGACACCGGGGAGCTGTTTTTT. Translating gives CASSASTDTGELFF.